This is a list of T cell receptor beta chains from one sample in a study of somatic mutations in cytotoxic T cells in rheumatoid arthritis. Clones were read by immunoSEQ multiplex PCR, and TCRdb kept only the in-frame ones, dropping some. The profile covers about 25,000 clones, with roughly 69% appearing a single time and approximately 9.4% taken by the ten largest. Input material: CD8+ T cells sorted from blood. The receptors were gathered from a woman aged 18-29 years in good health. The CDR3 runs from the conserved cysteine through the conserved F or W. Each record gives: clone size, D gene, V gene, J gene, CDR3 DNA, CDR3 protein. A D gene is named only where the DNA matches it firmly. Not all rows give a size; the values are once, few, many and, for expanded clones, a class.

NA	NA	TRBV6-6	TRBJ2-7	TGTGCCAGCAGTTACTCGAACAGCTACGAGCAGTACTTC	CASSYSNSYEQYF
few	NA	TRBV2	TRBJ2-7	TGTGCCAGCAGTGCGGGTTACGAGCAGTACTTC	CASSAGYEQYF
NA	NA	TRBV7-9	TRBJ1-2	TGTGCCAGTTCCGGGCCGGACTCAATCTATGGCTACACCTTC	CASSGPDSIYGYTF
NA	NA	TRBV6-5	TRBJ2-1	TGTGCCAGCAGTAAGGGCCTAGAGCAGTTCTTC	CASSKGLEQFF
NA	NA	TRBV5-4	TRBJ2-1	TGTGCCAGCAGCTTGGCGGGGCGAGGTGGAGATGAGCAGTTCTTC	CASSLAGRGGDEQFF
NA	TRBD2	TRBV6-5	TRBJ2-2	TGTGCCAGCGGGAGCGGGGGGCGGGCCGGGGAGCTGTTTTTT	CASGSGGRAGELFF
NA	NA	TRBV15	TRBJ2-7	TGTGCCACCAGCATGGGTATGTCCTACGAGCAGTACTTC	CATSMGMSYEQYF
few	TRBD1	TRBV7-9	TRBJ1-2	TGTGCCAGCAGCCGAGACAGCACAGGGGACTATGGCTACACCTTC	CASSRDSTGDYGYTF
NA	TRBD2	TRBV28	TRBJ2-2	TGTGCCAGCAGGGAGAGGGGAGGGGCCGGGGAGCTGTTTTTT	CASRERGGAGELFF
few	NA	TRBV25-1	TRBJ1-6	TGTGCCAGCAGTGAATTCAGCGGGAGGGGCTCTGGTTCACCCCTCCACTTT	CASSEFSGRGSGSPLHF
once	NA	TRBV6-4	TRBJ1-4	TGTGCCAGCAGTCGCGCGTTCGGGTTCGGGGAAAAACTGTTTTTT	CASSRAFGFGEKLFF
NA	NA	TRBV5-6	TRBJ2-7	TGTGCCAGCAGCTTGCTCAGGGGGGGCTTCTACGAGCAGTACTTC	CASSLLRGGFYEQYF
NA	NA	TRBV30	TRBJ2-5	TGTGCCTGGAGTGTTCGGGATTTGGAGACCCAGTACTTC	CAWSVRDLETQYF
NA	NA	TRBV4-1	TRBJ2-2	TGCGCCAGCAGCGTTCGATCCGGGGAGCTGTTTTTT	CASSVRSGELFF
NA	NA	TRBV4-1	TRBJ1-5	TGCGCCAGCAGCCAAGAAGGGGGATACAATCAGCCCCAGCATTTT	CASSQEGGYNQPQHF
NA	NA	TRBV5-6	TRBJ2-2	TGTGCCAGCAGCTTGGAAGTGGGGGAGCTGTTTTTT	CASSLEVGELFF
NA	NA	TRBV28	TRBJ2-7	TGTGCCAGCAGTTTAGTTTACAGGGAGACTTACGAGCAGTACTTC	CASSLVYRETYEQYF
NA	NA	TRBV7-9	TRBJ1-1	TGTGCCAGCAGCCCTGGAGCCCCCACTGAAGCTTTCTTT	CASSPGAPTEAFF
NA	TRBD2	TRBV30	TRBJ2-7	TGTGCCTGGACGACTAGCGGGTTTTCATACGAGCAGTACTTC	CAWTTSGFSYEQYF
NA	NA	TRBV6-5	TRBJ2-3	TGTGCCAGCAGCCGGGACTCCACAGATACGCAGTATTTT	CASSRDSTDTQYF
few	NA	TRBV7-9	TRBJ1-1	TGTGCCAGCAGCTTAGTAGGGAACACTGAAGCTTTCTTT	CASSLVGNTEAFF
NA	NA	TRBV4-2	TRBJ1-4	TGTGCCAGCAGCCCTAAAGTGAGACAGGCCGGTGGTGAAAAACTGTTTTTT	CASSPKVRQAGGEKLFF
NA	TRBD1	TRBV5-6	TRBJ2-1	TGTGCCAGCAGCTTTGGACAGGGAACCAACAATGAGCAGTTCTTC	CASSFGQGTNNEQFF
NA	NA	TRBV4-1	TRBJ2-2	TGCGCCAGCAGCCAAGATGTGGGGGTGGCCGGGGAGCTGTTTTTT	CASSQDVGVAGELFF
NA	NA	TRBV7-8	TRBJ1-5	TGTGCCAGCAGCTTGGAGGACGGGGGTCGTCAGCCCCAGCATTTT	CASSLEDGGRQPQHF
few	NA	TRBV2	TRBJ1-1	TGTGCCAGCAGTTACACCCTCTTTAACACTGAAGCTTTCTTT	CASSYTLFNTEAFF
few	NA	TRBV27	TRBJ2-7	TGTGCCAGCAGTTTATCGATTGGGAGGACCTACGAGCAGTACTTC	CASSLSIGRTYEQYF
NA	TRBD1	TRBV27	TRBJ2-7	TGTGCCAGCAGTTTATCGACAGGGAGCTACGAGCAGTACTTC	CASSLSTGSYEQYF
NA	TRBD1	TRBV7-9	TRBJ1-1	TGTGCCAGCAGCTTAGTGACAGGGGCTATAGAAGCTTTCTTT	CASSLVTGAIEAFF
NA	TRBD1	TRBV7-8	TRBJ1-2	TGTGCCAGCAGCTTAGGTCCCGACAGGGGGTTCGAGGGCTACACCTTC	CASSLGPDRGFEGYTF
NA	NA	TRBV28	TRBJ1-6	TGTGCCAGCAGTTTAGAGGGGAGCTATTCACCCCTCCACTTT	CASSLEGSYSPLHF
NA	NA	TRBV29-1	TRBJ2-1	TGCAGCGCCAACTCGGGGGACGGGTACAATGAGCAGTTCTTC	CSANSGDGYNEQFF
NA	NA	TRBV7-9	TRBJ2-5	TGTGCCAGCAGCTTTAGGACGGCCCAAGAGACCCAGTACTTC	CASSFRTAQETQYF
few	NA	TRBV27	TRBJ1-5	TGTGCCAGCAGGGGGACCAATCAGCCCCAGCATTTT	CASRGTNQPQHF
NA	TRBD1	TRBV7-9	TRBJ2-1	TGTGCCAGCAGCCGTCGGACAGGGGCCTACCACAATGAGCAGTTCTTC	CASSRRTGAYHNEQFF
once	NA	TRBV27	TRBJ2-4	TGTGCCAGCACCACACTCCAGGGCCCCGAAAACATTCAGTACTTC	CASTTLQGPENIQYF
NA	NA	TRBV27	TRBJ2-2	TGTGCCACCACCGGCCAGTACCCCGGGGAGCTGTTTTTT	CATTGQYPGELFF
once	NA	TRBV13	TRBJ1-1	TGTGCCAGCACCTCAAGGGTGGGTCCGCCTGAAGCTTTCTTT	CASTSRVGPPEAFF
few	TRBD2	TRBV5-6	TRBJ2-7	TGTGCCAGCAGCTTGGACCCACGACTAGCGGTTTCCGAGCAGTACTTC	CASSLDPRLAVSEQYF
NA	NA	TRBV2	TRBJ1-5	TGTGCCAGCACTGAGGGGGACACAGACAATCAGCCCCAGCATTTT	CASTEGDTDNQPQHF
once	TRBD2	TRBV5-6	TRBJ2-7	TGTGCCAGCAGCGGCGGGACTAGCGGGAGGAACGACGAGCAGTACTTC	CASSGGTSGRNDEQYF
NA	TRBD1	TRBV27	TRBJ1-2	TGTGCCAGCCGAACAGGGGGGTGGGGCTACACCTTC	CASRTGGWGYTF
once	NA	TRBV27	TRBJ2-2	TGTGCCAGCAGTCCTGGGCCTGCCGGGGAGCTGTTTTTT	CASSPGPAGELFF
few	NA	TRBV9	TRBJ2-7	TGTGCCAGCAGCCCCGCAGCTATGAGCTCCTACGAGCAGTACTTC	CASSPAAMSSYEQYF
NA	NA	TRBV30	TRBJ1-1	TGTGCCCTTGGAGTCATGGGGAACACTGAAGCTTTCTTT	CALGVMGNTEAFF
medium-sized	TRBD1	TRBV10-1	TRBJ2-7	TGCGCCAGCAGACGAAGGGGTGGGGACAGGATCGCGGACGAGCAGTACTTC	CASRRRGGDRIADEQYF
NA	NA	TRBV29-1	TRBJ1-2	TGCAGCGTTCCGGTCCGACCCGGTGGCTATGGCTACACCTTC	CSVPVRPGGYGYTF
NA	NA	TRBV10-3	TRBJ2-5	TGTGCCATCCGCGAGGGAGGAGAGACCCAGTACTTC	CAIREGGETQYF
NA	NA	TRBV11-2	TRBJ1-2	TGTGCCAGCAGCCTTAATTTTGGGGTCGAAGATGGCTACACCTTC	CASSLNFGVEDGYTF
NA	TRBD1	TRBV7-6	TRBJ1-4	TGTGCCAGCAGCCCCGGGACAGCTAATGAAAAACTGTTTTTT	CASSPGTANEKLFF
NA	NA	TRBV6-1	TRBJ2-1	TGTGCCAGCAGTGAAGTTATGGGAAGCTCCTACAATGAGCAGTTCTTC	CASSEVMGSSYNEQFF
NA	TRBD2	TRBV5-6	TRBJ2-3	TGTGCCAGCAGCTGGGGGACTAGCGGTAGCACAGATACGCAGTATTTT	CASSWGTSGSTDTQYF
NA	TRBD2	TRBV27	TRBJ2-7	TGTGCCAGCAGTTTATCCCCACCAGATGCGGGAGTCCACGAGCAGTACTTC	CASSLSPPDAGVHEQYF
NA	NA	TRBV6-1	TRBJ2-1	TGTGCCAGCAGTGTAGGGGTGATAGGCGATGAGCAGTTCTTC	CASSVGVIGDEQFF
NA	TRBD1	TRBV6-6	TRBJ1-1	TGTGCCAGCAGTTACTCAACAGGGGGCACTGAAGCTTTCTTT	CASSYSTGGTEAFF
NA	NA	TRBV28	TRBJ2-7	TGTGCCAGCAGTGACTACGAGCAGTACTTC	CASSDYEQYF
NA	NA	TRBV27	TRBJ2-2	TGTGCCAGCAGTATGTATAGCACCGGGGAGCTGTTTTTT	CASSMYSTGELFF
NA	NA	TRBV7-3	TRBJ2-1	TGTGCCAGCAGCTTAAAGGAGGTATTCTCCTACAATGAGCAGTTCTTC	CASSLKEVFSYNEQFF
NA	TRBD2	TRBV7-8	TRBJ2-7	TGTGCCAGCAGCTTCCTACTAGCGGGAGGAAGAAACGAGCAGTACTTC	CASSFLLAGGRNEQYF